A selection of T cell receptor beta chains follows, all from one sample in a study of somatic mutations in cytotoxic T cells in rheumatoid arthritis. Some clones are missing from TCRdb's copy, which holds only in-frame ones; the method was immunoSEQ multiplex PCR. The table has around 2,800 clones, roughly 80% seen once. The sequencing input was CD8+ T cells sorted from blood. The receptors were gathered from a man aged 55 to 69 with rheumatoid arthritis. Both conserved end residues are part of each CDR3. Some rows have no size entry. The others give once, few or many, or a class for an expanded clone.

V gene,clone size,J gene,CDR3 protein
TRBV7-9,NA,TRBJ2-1,CASSLTGEGYNEQFF
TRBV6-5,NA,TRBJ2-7,CASSYSSTGANEQYF
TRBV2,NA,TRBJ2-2,CASNQGQNTGELFF
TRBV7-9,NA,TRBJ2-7,CASSPGKEQYF
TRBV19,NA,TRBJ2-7,CASSIRGTEAYEQYF
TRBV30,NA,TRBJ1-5,CAWSDWTGINQPQHF
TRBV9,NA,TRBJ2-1,CASSPSGALGGEQFF
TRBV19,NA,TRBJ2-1,CASSIRLAGWNEQFF
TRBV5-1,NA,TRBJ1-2,CASTVEVWTPNYGYTF
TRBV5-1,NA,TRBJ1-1,CASSLWGRAEAFF
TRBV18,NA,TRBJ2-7,CASSPGQVSYEQYF
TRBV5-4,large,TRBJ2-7,CASSTLGADEQYF
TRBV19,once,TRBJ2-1,CASSIWDRAYNEQFF
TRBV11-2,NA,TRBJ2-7,CASSRTGSRSSYEQYF
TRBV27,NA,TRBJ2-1,CASSFSLEPYNEQFF
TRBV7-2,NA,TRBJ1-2,CASSLRTAAYGYTF
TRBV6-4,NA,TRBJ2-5,CASTQRLAGVETQYF
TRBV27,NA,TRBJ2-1,CASSHGTGPGNEQFF
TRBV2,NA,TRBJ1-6,CASSDGGFNSPLHF
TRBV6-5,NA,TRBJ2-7,CASSSPGTGYEQYF
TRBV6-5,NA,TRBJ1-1,CASSLQGRTEAFF
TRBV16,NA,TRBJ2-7,CASSPMDRFFLGYEQYF
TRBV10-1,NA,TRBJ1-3,CAPPQRFINSGNTIYF
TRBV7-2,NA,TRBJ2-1,CASSSTSGNYNEQFF
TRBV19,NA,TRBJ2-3,CASSILAGGPNTQYF
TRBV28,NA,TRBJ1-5,CASSFGPSNQPQHF
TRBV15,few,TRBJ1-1,CATQSRQLNTKAFF
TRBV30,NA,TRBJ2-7,CAWRGLAARVQYF
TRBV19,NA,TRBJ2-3,CASSIGLAASTDTQYF
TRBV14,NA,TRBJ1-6,CASRDEGYNSPLHF
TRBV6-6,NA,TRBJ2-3,CASTERGGADTQYF
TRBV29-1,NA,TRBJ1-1,CSATWNTEAFF
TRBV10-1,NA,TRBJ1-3,CAPPAFHKLWNTIYF
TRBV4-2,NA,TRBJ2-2,CASSQLAGVTGELFF
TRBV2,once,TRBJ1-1,CASSEARGGRKAFF
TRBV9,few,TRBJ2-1,CASSSREWEQFF
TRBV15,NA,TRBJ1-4,CATSTAGGANEKLFF
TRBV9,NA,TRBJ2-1,CVSSVVGGAIRGNEQFF
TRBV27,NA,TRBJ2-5,CASSPWDRVEETQYF
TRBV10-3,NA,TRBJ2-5,CAIRDPGQETQYF
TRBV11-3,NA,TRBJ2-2,CASSREPGGATGELFF
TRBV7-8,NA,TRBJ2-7,CASSINDNAYEQYF
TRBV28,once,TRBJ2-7,CASSLLQERGEQYF
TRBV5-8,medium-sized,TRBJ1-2,CASSLGTGRVYTF
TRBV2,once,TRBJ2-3,CASKTEGGTQYF
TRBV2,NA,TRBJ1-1,CASSVWGGVNTEAFF
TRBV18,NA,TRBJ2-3,CASSTGQSQYF
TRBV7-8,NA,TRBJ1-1,CASSLDLQGTNTEAFF
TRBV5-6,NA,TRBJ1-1,CASSWTSRNTEAFF